Here is one T cell receptor (beta chain) with its context. As yet, its antigen is unknown. The data are from a study of cytomegalovirus exposure and HLA in healthy donors. V lost 2 bases to trimming and J lost 7 bases, with 11 bases between them. CDR3 size: 13 residues. Germline assignment: CDR1 SGHTA and CDR2 FQGTGA. Findings of the study overall: Most CMV-associated TCR beta chains were later found to appear HLA-restricted.

The PCR contained 60 Vbeta and 13 Jbeta primers. Profiling relied on immunoSEQ multiplex PCR, and the TCRdb table lists in-frame clones only, not all of them. The profile shows about 130,000 clones, approximately 85% of them singletons. Specimen: PBMCs. The chain links TRBV7-3 to TRBJ1-2, with no clear D. The sequence was collected from a boy under 18 in good health and CMV-seronegative. CDR3 sequence (DNA): TGTGCCAGCAGCTTAGAGTTCGGTGCTGGCTACACCTTC. Translating gives CASSLEFGAGYTF.